This TCR beta chain emerged from a study of regulatory T cells in long-lasting Graves disease. The CDR3 length is 13 residues. After removal of 6 bases from V and 9 bases from J, the junction contained 8 bases not matched to a gene. In germline, CDR1 is MNHEY, CDR2 SVGEGT. CDR3-region Arm-PCR and iRepertoire HTBI primers produced the TCR beta libraries. TCRdb reanalysed the multiplex PCR reads using MiXCR and keeps one entry per CDR3 protein. The sample shows 300,000 to 400,000 distinct CDR3 sequences, 15% to 20% of them seen only once. Stated time point: newly diagnosed GD, antithyroid drugs for less than 3 months. Generation of the TCR library employed RNA extracted from PBMCs. This clonotype was seen at least ten times.

The TCR comes from a female donor with Graves disease. The sample in question was peripheral blood mononuclear cells (PBMCs), obtained at new diagnosis, from a patient treated with antithyroid drugs. V is TRBV6-2 or TRBV6-3 and J is TRBJ2-1; 7 nucleotides agree with TRBD1. The CDR3 DNA reads as TGTGCCAGCAGCCCCAGGGGGTCCGGTGAGCAGTTCTTC. Translating gives CASSPRGSGEQFF.